The clone carrying this T cell receptor (beta chain) appeared a few times. Antigen specificity is unknown. The sample originates from a study of PD-L1 blockade in urothelial cancer. Study context: Patients' atezolizumab regimen, 1,200 mg intravenously every 3 weeks, began in the mid-2010s. Blood was subjected to analysis at 3 weeks (second dose) and 6 weeks following treatment start. Overall study findings and caveats: TCR clonality was measured in pretreatment peripheral blood. Clonality below the median predicted better survival.

This sample's time point: pretreatment peripheral blood. The CDR3 spans 13 residues. With 7 bases removed from V and 4 bases from J, the gap between germline ends came to 13 bases. Germline lookup yields CDR1 SGHNT and CDR2 YENEEA. Sequenced by immunoSEQ multiplex PCR; TCRdb stores in-frame clones only, minus some. Of tens of thousands of clones in the sample, 75% to 85% were seen once. This chain links TRBV11-3 with TRBJ1-1; TRBD1 is a possible D gene (5 bases). Specimen: PBMCs, collected around atezolizumab (anti-PD-L1) treatment. The clonotype was recovered from a man aged 65-85 years with urothelial cancer. In nucleotides, the CDR3 is TGTGCCAGCAAGGTCAACAGGCTCACTGAAGCTTTCTTT. Translation gives CASKVNRLTEAFF.